This T cell receptor (beta chain) was sequenced for a study of Tregs in tolerant kidney transplant recipients. For the study at large: CD4+CD25+CD127- cells came from approximately 3-day belatacept mixed lymphocyte reactions, some with roughly five-day graft donor restimulation.

This clone has more than one count but fewer than ten. No antigen is known for it. The CDR3 is made up of 14 amino acids. Trimming shortened V by 2 bases and J by 3 bases, and 7 bases separated the two germline ends. Looked up from germline, CDR1 is MNHEY and CDR2 is SMNVEV (reference sequence). Study results and limitations: Tregs expanded with activated donor B cells seemed most donor-specific.

Profiling relied on immunoSEQ multiplex PCR, and the TCRdb table lists in-frame clones only, not all of them. In the table there are some 20,000 clones, roughly 65% of which are singletons. The TCR originated in a human donor in good health. V is TRBV27 and J is TRBJ2-2; D may be TRBD1 (6 bases). The sample comprised Tregs from blood cultured with allogeneic cells. Written as DNA, the CDR3 is TGTGCCAGCAGTTTAAGGGGGTACACCGGGGAGCTGTTTTTT. It yields the protein CASSLRGYTGELFF.